This TCR beta chain originates from a study of T cell responses to AZD1222 COVID-19 vaccine. Findings and caveats of the study: Spike was spanned by vaccine-associated CD4 TCRs, with dominance at 160-218 and 743-854. Clonal diversity may have been underestimated, and the donors were mostly white British, with more females than males. Nearly half of unique spike-specific TCRs reportedly avoided B.1.351 and B.1.1.7 mutated regions. Spike-specific TCR breadth rose after two AZD1222 doses, and depth rose as well.

Comments on this clone: Its specificity is unknown.

CDR3 length equals 14 residues. V gave up 6 bases and J gave up 7 bases, with 18 bases separating them. The germline gives CDR1 SGHVS, CDR2 FQNEAQ. Sequencing used immunoSEQ multiplex PCR; TCRdb keeps in-frame clones, though not all of them. The sample lists approximately 150,000 clones; 85% to 90% were seen once. The input for sequencing was peripheral blood, taken on day 0 of AZD1222 vaccination. The chain carries TRBV7-8 and TRBJ1-2, with D uncertain. The sequence derives from an adult in good health. Here the CDR3 reads CASSRTATSPGYTF. CDR3 coding DNA: TGTGCCAGCAGTCGCACGGCAACCTCGCCTGGCTACACCTTC.